This T cell receptor beta chain was retrieved from a study of blood T cell repertoires in COVID-19. Across the study: From the United States, Italy and Spain came samples of acute and convalescent COVID-19. PBMCs, B-cell-depleted T cells, or T cells provided the cDNA or gDNA that made up the material.

V gave up 4 bases and J gave up 2 bases; unmatched junction bases: 10. Germline V gives CDR1 SGDLS, CDR2 YYNGEE. The length of the CDR3 is 18 residues. The authors' processing: Scientists estimated how many nucleated cells there were by amplifying reference gene primers. Generated by immunoSEQ multiplex PCR, the TCRdb table keeps only in-frame clones and is missing some. The V and J calls and clone size are taken from that table; D and trimming were inferred from the DNA. The sample lists roughly 100,000 clones, about 76% occurring once. The rearrangement uses TRBV9 and TRBJ2-1, with TRBD2 matching 12 bases. The TCR sequence derives from a man older than 75 with acute or convalescent COVID-19. The sequencing sample was made of peripheral blood. This CDR3 reads CASSPSSPSGRAYNEQFF. CDR3 bases: TGTGCCAGCAGCCCGAGTAGTCCTAGCGGGAGGGCCTACAATGAGCAGTTCTTC. The full variable domain, rest sourced from reference TRBV9 and TRBJ2-1, is DSGVTQTPKHLITATGQRVTLRCSPRSGDLSVYWYQQSLDQGLQFLIQYYNGEERAKGNILERFSAQQFPDLHSELNLSSLELGDSALYFCASSPSSPSGRAYNEQFFGPGTRLTVL.